This T cell receptor (beta chain) was recovered during a study of blood T cell repertoires in COVID-19. Across the whole study: Sample material is recorded as cDNA or gDNA derived from T cells, B-cell-depleted T cells, or PBMCs.

This CDR3 region has 15 residues. Germline-derived CDR1 and CDR2 are MGHRA and YSYEKL. Trimming removed 1 base from V and 0 bases from J, with 7 bases in between. Original methodology: The authors estimated nucleated cell counts from reference gene primer amplification. The data were produced by immunoSEQ multiplex PCR, yet TCRdb's version contains in-frame clones alone and is incomplete. The V and J calls and clone size come from that table; D and trimming were worked out from the DNA. This table holds fewer than 200,000 clones, roughly 80% found once. This rearrangement joins TRBV4-1 to TRBJ1-5; D is ambiguous. The material sequenced was peripheral blood. This clonotype was obtained from a man between 60 and 75 years old with acute or convalescent COVID-19. The CDR3 loop is CASSQGRFSNQPQHF. The CDR3 DNA reads as TGCGCCAGCAGCCAAGGCAGGTTTAGCAATCAGCCCCAGCATTTT.